This TCR beta chain was observed in a study of blood T cell repertoires in COVID-19. For the study at large: Samples came from the United States, Italy and Spain, spanning acute and convalescent COVID-19. The analysed material was cDNA or gDNA that came from T cells, B-cell-depleted T cells, or PBMCs.

Original data processing: Amplified reference gene primers provided the basis for estimating nucleated cell counts. The method was immunoSEQ multiplex PCR; TCRdb's version includes in-frame clones alone and lacks a portion of them. The V and J calls and clone size come from that table; D and trimming were worked out from the DNA. The sample lists around 250,000 clones, about 82% occurring once. The germline CDR1 and CDR2 sequences are SGHTA and FQGTGA. The CDR3 runs to 15 residues. After removal of 5 bases from V and 7 bases from J, the junction contained 9 bases not matched to a gene. The sequenced sample consisted of peripheral blood. The gene calls are TRBV7-3 and TRBJ1-4, with 8 bases matching TRBD1. This TCR derives from a man older than 75 with acute or convalescent COVID-19. CDR3 coding DNA: TGTGCCAGCAGCCCCTCCGAGGACAGGGTTGAAAAACTGTTTTTT. Translating it yields CASSPSEDRVEKLFF.